This section outlines one T cell receptor (beta chain) sequence together with its context. Other nucleotide sequences in the sample specify the same CDR3. This entry comes from a study of cytotoxic CD8 clonotypes in ibrutinib-treated CLL. This CDR3 is built from 13 residues. The germline V gene has CDR1 MRHNA and CDR2 SNTAGT. V was cut by 4 bases and J by 0 bases, with 6 bases left in between. Sequencing was performed with immunoSEQ multiplex PCR; in TCRdb, only in-frame clones are kept and a portion is missing. The sample includes about 130,000 clones, roughly 83% of them seen just once. This receptor was obtained from a human donor with chronic lymphocytic leukemia. The material was PBMCs, obtained after 12 months of ibrutinib treatment. This chain uses TRBV6-4 with TRBJ1-1; D is unclear. CDR3 DNA sequence: TGTGCCAGCAGTGTAGAGGTGAACACTGAAGCTTTCTTT. Protein: CASSVEVNTEAFF.